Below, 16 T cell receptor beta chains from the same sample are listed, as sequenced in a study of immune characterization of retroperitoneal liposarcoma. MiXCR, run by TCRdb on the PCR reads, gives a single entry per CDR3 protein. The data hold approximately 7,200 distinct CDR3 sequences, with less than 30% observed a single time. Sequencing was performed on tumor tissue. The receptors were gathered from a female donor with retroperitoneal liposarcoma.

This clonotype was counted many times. DNA for the CDR3: TGTGCCAGCAGTGACACCGGGACTAGCGACACCGGGGAGCTGTTTTTT. It translates to CASSDTGTSDTGELFF. The genes are TRBV6-4 and TRBJ2-2; 10 bases match TRBD2. The junction had 3 bases not matched to a gene; V was cut back by 2 bases and J by 3 bases. Germline loops: CDR1 MRHNA, CDR2 SNTAGT. This CDR3 is built from 16 residues.

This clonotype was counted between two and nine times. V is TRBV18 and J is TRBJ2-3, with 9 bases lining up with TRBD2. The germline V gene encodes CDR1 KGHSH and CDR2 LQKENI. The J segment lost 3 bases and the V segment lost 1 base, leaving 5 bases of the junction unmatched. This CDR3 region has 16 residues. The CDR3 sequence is CASSPRGLAGTDTQYF. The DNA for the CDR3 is TGTGCCAGCTCACCACGGGGGCTAGCGGGAACAGATACGCAGTATTTT.

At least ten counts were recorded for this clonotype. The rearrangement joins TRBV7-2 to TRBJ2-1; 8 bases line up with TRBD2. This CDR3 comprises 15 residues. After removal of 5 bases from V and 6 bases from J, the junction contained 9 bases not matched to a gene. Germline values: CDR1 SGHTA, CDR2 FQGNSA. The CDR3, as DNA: TGTGCCAGCAGCATAAGAGCGGGAGCGGGCAATGAGCAGTTCTTC. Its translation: CASSIRAGAGNEQFF.

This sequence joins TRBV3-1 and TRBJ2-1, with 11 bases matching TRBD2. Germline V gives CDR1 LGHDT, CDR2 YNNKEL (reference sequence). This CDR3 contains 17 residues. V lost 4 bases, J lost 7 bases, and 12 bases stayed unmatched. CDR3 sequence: CASSPDLGASGRNEQFF. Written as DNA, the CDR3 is TGTGCCAGCAGCCCGGATCTAGGGGCTAGCGGGAGGAATGAGCAGTTCTTC.

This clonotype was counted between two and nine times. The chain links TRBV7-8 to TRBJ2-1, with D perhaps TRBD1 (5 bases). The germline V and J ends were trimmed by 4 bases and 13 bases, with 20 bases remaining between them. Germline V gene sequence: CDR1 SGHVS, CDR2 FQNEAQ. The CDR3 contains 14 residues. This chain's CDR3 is CASSSQGTGDIQFF. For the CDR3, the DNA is TGTGCCAGCAGCTCGCAGGGTACAGGAGACATTCAGTTCTTC.

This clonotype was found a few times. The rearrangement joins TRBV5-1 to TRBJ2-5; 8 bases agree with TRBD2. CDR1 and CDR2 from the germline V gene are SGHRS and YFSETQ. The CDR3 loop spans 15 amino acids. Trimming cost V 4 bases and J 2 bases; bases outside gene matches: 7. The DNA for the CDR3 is TGCGCCAGCAGCCTCTCAATAGCGGGGCAAGAGACCCAGTACTTC. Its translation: CASSLSIAGQETQYF. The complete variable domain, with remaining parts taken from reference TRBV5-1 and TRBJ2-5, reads KAGVTQTPRYLIKTRGQQVTLSCSPISGHRSVSWYQQTPGQGLQFLFEYFSETQRNKGNFPGRFSGRQFSNSRSEMNVSTLELGDSALYLCASSLSIAGQETQYFGPGTRLLVL.

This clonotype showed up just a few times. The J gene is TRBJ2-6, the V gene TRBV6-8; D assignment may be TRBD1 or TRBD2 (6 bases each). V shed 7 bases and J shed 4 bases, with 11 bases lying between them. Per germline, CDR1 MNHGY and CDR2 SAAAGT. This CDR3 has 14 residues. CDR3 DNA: TGTGCCAGCACAGGGGCGGGGGGGGCCAACGTCCTGACTTTC. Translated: CASTGAGGANVLTF.

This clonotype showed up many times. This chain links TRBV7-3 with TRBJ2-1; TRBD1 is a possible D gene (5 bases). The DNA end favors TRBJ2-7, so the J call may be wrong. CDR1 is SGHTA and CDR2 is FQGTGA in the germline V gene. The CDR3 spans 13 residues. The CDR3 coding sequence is TGTGCCAGCAGCTTACCTGGGGCCAATGAGCAGTACTTC. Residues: CASSLPGANEQYF.

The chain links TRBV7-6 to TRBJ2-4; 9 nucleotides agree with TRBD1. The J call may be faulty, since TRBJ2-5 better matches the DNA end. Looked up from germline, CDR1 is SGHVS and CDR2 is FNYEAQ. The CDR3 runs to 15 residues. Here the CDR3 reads CASSPDRGMGETQYF. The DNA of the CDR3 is TGTGCCAGCAGCCCGGACAGGGGTATGGGGGAGACCCAGTACTTC.

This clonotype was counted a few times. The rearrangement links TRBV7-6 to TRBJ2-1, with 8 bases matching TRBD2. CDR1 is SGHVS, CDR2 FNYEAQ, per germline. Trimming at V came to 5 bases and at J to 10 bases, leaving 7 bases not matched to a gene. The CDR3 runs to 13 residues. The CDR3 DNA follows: TGTGCCAGCAGCCCGGGGGGGGTTGACGAGCAGTTCTTC. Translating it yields CASSPGGVDEQFF.

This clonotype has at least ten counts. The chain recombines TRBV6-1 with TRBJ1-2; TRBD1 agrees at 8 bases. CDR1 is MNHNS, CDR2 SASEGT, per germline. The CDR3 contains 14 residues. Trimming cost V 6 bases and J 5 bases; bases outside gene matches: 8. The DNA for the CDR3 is TGTGCCAGCAGCGGGACAGGTGGTCAGTATGGCTACACCTTC. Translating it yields CASSGTGGQYGYTF.

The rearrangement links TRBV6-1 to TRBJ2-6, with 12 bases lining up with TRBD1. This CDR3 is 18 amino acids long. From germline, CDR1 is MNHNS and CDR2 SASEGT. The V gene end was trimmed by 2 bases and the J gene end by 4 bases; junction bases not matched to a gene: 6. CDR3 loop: CASSEWDRGQGGANVLTF. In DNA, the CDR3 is TGTGCCAGCAGTGAATGGGACAGGGGGCAGGGAGGGGCCAACGTCCTGACTTTC.

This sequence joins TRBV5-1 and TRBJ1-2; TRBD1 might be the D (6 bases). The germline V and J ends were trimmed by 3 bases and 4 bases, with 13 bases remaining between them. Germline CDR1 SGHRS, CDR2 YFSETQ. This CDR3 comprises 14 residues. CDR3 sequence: CASSSQGIGYGYTF. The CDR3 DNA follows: TGCGCCAGCAGCTCGCAGGGGATCGGCTATGGCTACACCTTC. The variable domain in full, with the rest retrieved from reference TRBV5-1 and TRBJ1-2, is KAGVTQTPRYLIKTRGQQVTLSCSPISGHRSVSWYQQTPGQGLQFLFEYFSETQRNKGNFPGRFSGRQFSNSRSEMNVSTLELGDSALYLCASSSQGIGYGYTFGSGTRLTVV.

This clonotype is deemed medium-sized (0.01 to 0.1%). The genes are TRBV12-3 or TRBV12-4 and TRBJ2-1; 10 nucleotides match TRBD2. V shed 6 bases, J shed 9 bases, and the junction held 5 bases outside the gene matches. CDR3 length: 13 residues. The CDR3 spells CASRTSGNSEQFF. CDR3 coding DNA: TGTGCCAGCAGAACTAGCGGGAATAGTGAGCAGTTCTTC.

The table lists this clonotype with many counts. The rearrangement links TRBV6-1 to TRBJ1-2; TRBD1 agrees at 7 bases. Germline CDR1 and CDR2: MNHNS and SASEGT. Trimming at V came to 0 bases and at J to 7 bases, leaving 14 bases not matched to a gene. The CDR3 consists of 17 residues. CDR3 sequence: CASSEARQGINVRGYTF. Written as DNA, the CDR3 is TGTGCCAGCAGTGAAGCACGACAGGGTATTAATGTCCGTGGCTACACCTTC.

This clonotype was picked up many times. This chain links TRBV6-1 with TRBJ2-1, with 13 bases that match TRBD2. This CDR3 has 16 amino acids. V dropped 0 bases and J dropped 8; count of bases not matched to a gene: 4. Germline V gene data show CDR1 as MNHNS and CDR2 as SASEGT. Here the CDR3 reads CASSEARTSGSDEQFF. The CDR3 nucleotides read TGTGCCAGCAGTGAAGCGAGGACTAGCGGGAGCGATGAGCAGTTCTTC.